The entry below gives a single T cell receptor (beta chain) sequence along with its context. The antigen remains undetermined. The sample's time point: after neoadjuvant nivolumab, at surgical resection. Blood cells were analyzed directly, without culture or expansion. This sample was taken from a study of neoadjuvant anti-PD-1 for oral cavity cancer. At the level of the study: Most patients had three to four biweekly doses of 3 mg/kg nivolumab before resection. General study points: Only a few patients per response group were TCR-analyzed; validation needed.

The protocol was immunoSEQ multiplex PCR, while the TCRdb copy is restricted to in-frame clones and leaves out a portion. The sample gives 72,000 or so clones, around 85% of which show up once; around 2.8% is in the top ten. Unmatched junction bases numbered 8, after V lost 10 bases and J lost 1 base. This CDR3 has 14 amino acids. The V gene's germline CDR1 is WNHNN and CDR2 SYGVQD (reference sequence). The sequencing used PBMCs, collected after nivolumab (anti-PD-1) treatment. The V call is TRBV10-1, the J call TRBJ2-5, with 8 bases fitting TRBD1. The origin of this receptor is a person between 40 and 79 years old with oral cavity squamous cell carcinoma. The CDR3 DNA reads TGCGCCAAAACCCTAGGACAGGGCCAAGAGACCCAGTACTTC. The encoded protein is CAKTLGQGQETQYF.